This note documents a single TCR beta chain sequence. The antigen is not known. The sample comes from a study of CD8+ T cells in alopecia areata. Study-level findings and limits: A large proportion of expanded lesional clones were detected persisting in scalp and blood during tofacitinib.

cDNA prepared by RNA extraction and subsequent reverse transcription served as the template for sequencing. Data came from immunoSEQ multiplex PCR; TCRdb stores just in-frame clones and leaves some out. The sample lists 150,000 to 200,000 clones; about 65% were seen once. Treatment denoted: oral pan-JAK inhibitor, 5-10 mg twice daily. The CDR3 has 12 amino acids. Germline CDR1 and CDR2: SQVTM and ANQGSEA. Trimming pared 7 bases from V and 5 bases from J, leaving 13 bases between. The origin of this receptor is a human donor with alopecia areata. Here the sequenced sample was CD4+ T cells sorted from blood, taken at week 49, from a patient treated with tofacitinib. This rearrangement joins TRBV29-1 to TRBJ2-3, with a tentative D call TRBD2 (6 bases). CDR3 residues: CSAGVTRDTQYF. As DNA, the CDR3 is TGCAGCGCGGGGGTAACGAGAGATACGCAGTATTTT.